The 19 T cell receptor beta chains given below trace back to one sample, sequenced in a study of T cells in women clearing cervical HPV infection. TCRdb's copy holds only in-frame clones and misses some; the assay was immunoSEQ multiplex PCR. Its listing shows 30,000 to 35,000 clones. Specimen: blood buffy coat. These receptors were collected from a woman between 18 and 70 years old with a cervical HPV16 infection that either progressed to CIN3+ or cleared (not recorded which).

Comment on this clone: The read halts 3 residues ahead of the CDR3 end, with the missing end drawn from the germline J gene. V usage is TRBV19 and J usage is TRBJ2-7, with 10 bases aligning to TRBD1. The CDR3 runs to 17 residues. V was pared by 5 bases and J by 3 bases, with 13 bases of the junction left unmatched. Per the germline V gene, CDR1 is LNHDA and CDR2 is SQIVND (reference sequence). The sequenced CDR3 bases are TGTGCCAGTAGTCTCGGTGGATGGGACAGGGGAGGCTACGAG. It is translated as CASSLGGWDRGGYE. The full CDR3 sequence reads CASSLGGWDRGGYEQYF.

Comment on this clone: The read terminates 3 residues ahead of where the CDR3 ends, so the germline J gene completes it. J is TRBJ2-2 and V is TRBV9; 8 positions match TRBD1. The CDR3 has 17 residues. Germline loops: CDR1 SGDLS, CDR2 YYNGEE. V lost 3 bases, J lost 4 bases, and 11 bases stayed unmatched. The CDR3 loop is CASSEHRDRYTTGELFF. CDR3 DNA (partial): TGTGCCAGCAGCGAGCACCGGGACAGGTATACCACCGGGGAG.

To note about this clone: The sequence runs out 3 residues before the end of the CDR3; the remainder is reconstructed from the germline J gene. This chain connects TRBV20-1 to TRBJ2-5; no clear D gene. Germline lookup yields CDR1 DFQATT and CDR2 SNEGSKA (reference sequence). The CDR3 sequence is 13 residues long. The V end lost 0 bases, the J end lost 3 bases, and 8 bases lay between the germline ends. CDR3: CSARDTAKETQYF. CDR3 bases read: TGCAGTGCTAGAGATACTGCCAAAGAGACC.

Notes on this clone: The read ends 3 residues early relative to the CDR3; the germline J gene fills the gap. The chain has TRBV2 and TRBJ2-1, with 9 positions matching TRBD1. V gave up 1 base and J gave up 6 bases; unmatched junction bases: 1. The length of the CDR3 is 14 residues. Germline CDR1 SNHLY, CDR2 FYNNEI. The CDR3 bases that were read are TGTGCCAGCAGTGAAGAGGGACAGGGCAATGAG. It translates to CASSEEGQGNE. The CDR3 as a whole reads CASSEEGQGNEQFF. Full variable domain (remainder filled in from reference TRBV2 and TRBJ2-1): EPEVTQTPSHQVTQMGQEVILRCVPISNHLYFYWYRQILGQKVEFLVSFYNNEISEKSEIFDDQFSVERPDGSNFTLKIRSTKLEDSAMYFCASSEEGQGNEQFFGPGTRLTVL.

A remark on this clone: The CDR3 end is not reached by the read, which stops 3 residues before it; the germline J gene fills it in. V usage is TRBV7-9 and J usage is TRBJ1-6, with 8 bases identical to TRBD1. Unmatched junction bases numbered 1, after V lost 5 bases and J lost 7 bases. The length of the CDR3 is 13 residues. Germline V gene data show CDR1 as SEHNR and CDR2 as FQNEAQ (reference sequence). The chain's CDR3 is CASSRTGNSPLHF. The CDR3 bases that were read are TGTGCCAGCAGCCGGACAGGGAATTCACCC.

To note about this clone: Coverage ceases 3 residues before the CDR3 finishes, and the germline J gene fills in the end. The chain couples TRBV2 to TRBJ1-6; D is ambiguous. The CDR3 is made up of 15 amino acids. With 0 bases removed from V and 3 bases from J, the gap between germline ends came to 6 bases. The germline V gene has CDR1 SNHLY and CDR2 FYNNEI. CDR3 in amino acids: CASSEALGYNSPLHF. The CDR3 bases that were read are TGTGCCAGCAGTGAAGCGCTCGGCTATAATTCACCC.

As concerns this clone: The CDR3 end falls 3 residues outside the read, so it is completed with the germline J gene. V is TRBV20-1 and J is TRBJ2-3; 12 nucleotides match TRBD2. The CDR3 contains 16 residues. Per germline, CDR1 DFQATT and CDR2 SNEGSKA (reference sequence). The CDR3 spells CSASRTSGEGRSPQYF. The DNA read from the CDR3 is TGCAGTGCTAGTCGGACTAGCGGGGAGGGCAGGTCGCCG.

As to this clone: The read stops 3 residues short of the end of the CDR3; the missing end is completed from the germline J gene. The rearrangement joins TRBV11-2 to TRBJ2-7, with 8 bases identical to TRBD1. Germline V gives CDR1 SGHAT, CDR2 FQNNGV. This CDR3 region has 13 residues. V was pared by 8 bases and J by 1 base, with 4 bases of the junction left unmatched. The sequenced CDR3 bases are TGTGCCAGCGGTAGACAGGGGTCCTACGAG. Encoded protein: CASGRQGSYE. The CDR3 in its entirety is CASGRQGSYEQYF. The full variable domain, rest sourced from reference TRBV11-2 and TRBJ2-7, is EAGVAQSPRYKIIEKRQSVAFWCNPISGHATLYWYQQILGQGPKLLIQFQNNGVVDDSQLPKDRFSAERLKGVDSTLKIQPAKLEDSAVYLCASGRQGSYEQYFGPGTRLTVT.

Note on this clone: The CDR3 goes on 3 residues after the read ends, and that part is filled in from the germline J gene. The genes are TRBV7-2 and TRBJ2-1; possible D gene TRBD1, 6 bases. The germline gives CDR1 SGHTA, CDR2 FQGNSA. The CDR3 consists of 14 residues. Trimming stripped 2 bases from V and 8 bases from J, with 13 bases between. CDR3 amino acids: CASSLWAGADEQFF. The sequenced part of the CDR3 DNA is TGTGCCAGCAGCTTATGGGCAGGGGCGGATGAG.

Regarding this clone: The read finishes 3 residues shy of the CDR3 end, and the germline J gene is used to complete it. This chain links TRBV29-1 with TRBJ2-3, with D tentatively TRBD2 (5 bases). The germline V gene encodes CDR1 SQVTM and CDR2 ANQGSEA. V dropped 2 bases and J dropped 0 bases, with 6 bases sitting between them. There are 13 residues in the CDR3. The CDR3 sequence is CSVERGSTDTQYF. CDR3 bases read: TGCAGCGTTGAACGGGGAAGCACAGATACG.

About this clone itself: The CDR3 end is not reached by the read, which stops 3 residues before it; the germline J gene fills it in. V and J are TRBV19 and TRBJ1-5, with TRBD1 matching 10 bases. This CDR3 spans 16 amino acids. Germline values: CDR1 LNHDA, CDR2 SQIVND (reference sequence). Trimming took 10 bases from V and 0 from J; bases not matched to a gene: 9. CDR3 sequence: CATTGTGATSNQPQHF. The CDR3 DNA, read in part, is TGTGCCACCACCGGGACAGGGGCGACTAGCAATCAGCCC.

A remark on this clone: Read coverage stops 3 residues before the CDR3 terminus; the germline J gene supplies the remainder. This chain joins TRBV7-6 and TRBJ2-2; 13 bases fit TRBD2. This CDR3 contains 15 residues. The trim removed 1 base at V and 8 bases at J, leaving 1 base unmatched. The V gene's germline CDR1 is SGHVS and CDR2 FNYEAQ. The part of the CDR3 DNA that was read is TGTGCCAGCAGCTTAGAGGGACTAGCGGGAGGGGAG. It is translated as CASSLEGLAGGE. The CDR3 in full is CASSLEGLAGGELFF.

Comment on this clone: The CDR3 extends 3 residues past the end of the read, so its final part is completed from the germline J gene. The rearrangement links TRBV20-1 to TRBJ2-7, with a possible D match to TRBD1 (6 bases). V lost 0 bases and J lost 2, with 8 bases in between. The CDR3 length is 13 residues. CDR1 is DFQATT and CDR2 is SNEGSKA in the germline V gene (reference sequence). CDR3 residues: CSAREHRAYEQYF. CDR3 bases read: TGCAGTGCTAGAGAACACAGGGCCTACGAG.

A word on this clone: The sequence runs out 3 residues before the end of the CDR3; the remainder is reconstructed from the germline J gene. V usage is TRBV30 and J usage is TRBJ1-4; D is ambiguous. Germline assignment: CDR1 GTSNPN and CDR2 SVGIG (reference sequence). V dropped 1 base and J dropped 8 bases, with 14 bases sitting between them. The CDR3 consists of 14 residues. CDR3 residues: CAWSALLIREKLFF. The covered CDR3 bases are TGTGCCTGGAGTGCCCTCCTGATCCGGGAAAAA.

On this clone: With the read ending 3 residues before the CDR3 end, the germline J gene is used to fill in that end. The V and J genes are TRBV5-4 and TRBJ2-5, with 8 bases that match TRBD2. CDR3 size: 14 residues. Trimming at V came to 2 bases and at J to 3 bases, leaving 3 bases not matched to a gene. CDR1 is SGHNT and CDR2 is YYREEE in the germline V gene (reference sequence). The CDR3 DNA, read in part, is TGTGCCAGCAGCTTAGGAGCGGGAGAAGAGACC. Translating it yields CASSLGAGEET. The complete CDR3 sequence is CASSLGAGEETQYF.

A remark on this clone: The read stops 3 residues short of the end of the CDR3; the missing end is completed from the germline J gene. V is TRBV19 and J is TRBJ2-1, with D maybe TRBD1 (5 bases). V dropped 8 bases and J dropped 7 bases, with 15 bases sitting between them. The CDR3 consists of 13 residues. CDR1 is LNHDA, CDR2 SQIVND, per germline (reference sequence). CDR3 bases read: TGTGCCAGTCGTGAAGGGGTGGGAAATGAG. This translates into CASREGVGNE. The whole CDR3 sequence is CASREGVGNEQFF.

About this clone: The read is 3 residues too short to cover the CDR3 end, so that end is filled in from the germline J gene. This sequence joins TRBV20-1 and TRBJ2-3; 10 bases are shared with TRBD2. This CDR3 is 14 amino acids long. Trimming took 3 bases from V and 5 from J; bases not matched to a gene: 5. CDR1 DFQATT and CDR2 SNEGSKA come from the germline V gene (reference sequence). The CDR3 DNA, read in part, is TGCAGTGCTAGGACTAGCGGGTCAAAAGATACG. This gives the protein CSARTSGSKDT. The entire CDR3 protein reads CSARTSGSKDTQYF.

Comments on this clone: The read gets to within 3 residues of the CDR3 end, and the germline J gene fills in the rest. The chain combines TRBV5-1 with TRBJ1-4, with D possibly being TRBD1 (5 bases). The CDR3 spans 17 residues. Germline lookup yields CDR1 SGHRS and CDR2 YFSETQ. The chain's CDR3 is CASSLGTTASVSSPLFF. The sequenced part of the CDR3 DNA is TGCGCCAGCAGCTTGGGAACGACAGCCAGCGTGAGTTCACCA.

A remark on this clone: The CDR3 end lies 3 residues beyond the end of the read and is filled in from the germline J gene. This chain connects TRBV18 to TRBJ1-4; 7 bases are shared with TRBD1. The germline V gene encodes CDR1 KGHSH and CDR2 LQKENI. This CDR3 is 17 amino acids long. Partial CDR3 DNA: TGTGCCAGCTCACCCGGGACAGCTAGGTCTGGGGCCAACGTA. Protein sequence: CASSPGTARSGANV. The whole CDR3 sequence is CASSPGTARSGANVLFF.